This TCR beta chain was obtained from a study of early T cells in non-severe SARS-CoV-2 infection. Study-wide context: Chains were unpaired, as sequencing was done on bulk RNA from unsorted whole blood.

The CDR3 length is 15 residues. V lost 3 bases to trimming and J lost 5 bases; unmatched junction nucleotides: 8. Germline-derived CDR1 and CDR2 are DFQATT and SNEGSKA (reference sequence). TCRdb itself ran the 5' RACE reads through MiXCR, one entry per CDR3 protein. The table records some 60,000 distinct CDR3 sequences, over 9.5% of them present only once. This clonotype was recorded many times. The material was whole blood, obtained at baseline. The chain links TRBV20-1 to TRBJ2-7; TRBD1 agrees at 12 bases. This clonotype was sampled from an adult who was a healthcare worker with PCR-confirmed SARS-CoV-2 infection or an uninfected control (not recorded which). CDR3 sequence: CSARVPGQGADEQYF. CDR3 nucleotide sequence: TGCAGTGCTAGGGTCCCGGGACAGGGGGCTGACGAGCAGTACTTC.